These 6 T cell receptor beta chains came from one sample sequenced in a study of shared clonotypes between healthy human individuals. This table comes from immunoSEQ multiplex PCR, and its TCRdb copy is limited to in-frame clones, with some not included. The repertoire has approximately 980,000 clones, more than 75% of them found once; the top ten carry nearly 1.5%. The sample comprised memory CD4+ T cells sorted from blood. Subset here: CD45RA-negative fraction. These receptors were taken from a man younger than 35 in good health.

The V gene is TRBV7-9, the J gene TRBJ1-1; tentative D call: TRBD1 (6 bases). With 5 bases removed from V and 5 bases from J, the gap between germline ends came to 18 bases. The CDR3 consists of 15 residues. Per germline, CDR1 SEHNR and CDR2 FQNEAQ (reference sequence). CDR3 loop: CASSRRQGLRTEAFF. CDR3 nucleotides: TGTGCCAGCAGCCGAAGGCAGGGGTTGAGGACTGAAGCTTTCTTT. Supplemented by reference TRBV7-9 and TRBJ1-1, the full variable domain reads DTGVSQNPRHKITKRGQNVTFRCDPISEHNRLYWYRQTLGQGPEFLTYFQNEAQLEKSRLLSDRFSAERPKGSFSTLEIQRTEQGDSAMYLCASSRRQGLRTEAFFGQGTRLTVV.

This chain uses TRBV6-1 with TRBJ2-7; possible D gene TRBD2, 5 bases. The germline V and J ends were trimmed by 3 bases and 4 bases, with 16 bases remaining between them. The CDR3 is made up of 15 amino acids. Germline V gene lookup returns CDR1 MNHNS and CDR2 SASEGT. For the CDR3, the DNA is TGTGCCAGCAGTGAGGTTGTCGGTCCGGGGTACGAGCAGTACTTC. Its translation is CASSEVVGPGYEQYF.

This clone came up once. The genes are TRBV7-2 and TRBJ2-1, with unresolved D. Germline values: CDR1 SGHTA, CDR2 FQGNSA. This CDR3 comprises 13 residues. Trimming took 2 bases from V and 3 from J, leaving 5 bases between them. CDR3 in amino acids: CASSLSGYNEQFF. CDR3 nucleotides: TGTGCCAGCAGCTTATCTGGCTACAATGAGCAGTTCTTC.

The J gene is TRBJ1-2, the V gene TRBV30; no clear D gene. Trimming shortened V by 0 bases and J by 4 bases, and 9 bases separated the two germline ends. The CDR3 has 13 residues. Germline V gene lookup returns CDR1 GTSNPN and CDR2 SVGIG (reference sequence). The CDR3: CAWSVALPYGYTF. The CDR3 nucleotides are TGTGCCTGGAGTGTAGCGTTACCCTATGGCTACACCTTC. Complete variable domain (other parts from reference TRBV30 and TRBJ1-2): SQTIHQWPATLVQPVGSPLSLECTVEGTSNPNLYWYRQAAGRGLQLLFYSVGIGQISSEVPQNLSASRPQDRQFILSSKKLLLSDSGFYLCAWSVALPYGYTFGSGTRLTVV.

The CDR3 here is CAWSGLQSSYNSPLHF. The CDR3 DNA is TGTGCCTGGAGTGGCTTGCAGAGCTCCTATAATTCACCCCTCCACTTT. The V call is TRBV30, the J call TRBJ1-6; D uncertain. Trimming left V 1 base short and J 0 bases short, with 10 bases between. In germline, CDR1 is GTSNPN, CDR2 SVGIG (reference sequence). This CDR3 is built from 16 residues.

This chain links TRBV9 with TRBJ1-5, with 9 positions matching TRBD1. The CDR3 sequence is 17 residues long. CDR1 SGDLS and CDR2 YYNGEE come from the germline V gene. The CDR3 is CACPDRGRAQGGQPQHF. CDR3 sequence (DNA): TGTGCGTGCCCGGACAGGGGAAGGGCCCAAGGGGGCCAGCCCCAGCATTTT.